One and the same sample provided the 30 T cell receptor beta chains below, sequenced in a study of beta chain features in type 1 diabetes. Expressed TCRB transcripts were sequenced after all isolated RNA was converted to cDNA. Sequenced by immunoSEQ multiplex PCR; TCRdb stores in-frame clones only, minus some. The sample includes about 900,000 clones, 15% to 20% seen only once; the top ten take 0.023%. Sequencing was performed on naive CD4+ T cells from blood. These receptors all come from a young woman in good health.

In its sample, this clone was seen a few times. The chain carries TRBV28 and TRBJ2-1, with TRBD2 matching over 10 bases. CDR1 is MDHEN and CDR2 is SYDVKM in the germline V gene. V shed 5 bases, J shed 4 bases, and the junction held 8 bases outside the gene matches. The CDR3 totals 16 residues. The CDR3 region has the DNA TGTGCCAGCAGTACTGTAGCGGGAGGACCTTACAATGAGCAGTTCTTC. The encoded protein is CASSTVAGGPYNEQFF.

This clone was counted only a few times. CDR3 sequence reads: CASSLGDFNQPQHF. The CDR3 region has the DNA TGCGCCAGCAGCTTGGGGGACTTCAATCAGCCCCAGCATTTT. The rearrangement joins TRBV5-1 to TRBJ1-5, with D possibly TRBD1 on 5 matching bases. This CDR3 contains 14 residues. Between the trimmed V and J ends, which lost 0 bases and 3 bases, there was a span of 7 bases. Germline V CDR1 and CDR2: SGHRS, YFSETQ. The full variable domain, rest sourced from reference TRBV5-1 and TRBJ1-5, is KAGVTQTPRYLIKTRGQQVTLSCSPISGHRSVSWYQQTPGQGLQFLFEYFSETQRNKGNFPGRFSGRQFSNSRSEMNVSTLELGDSALYLCASSLGDFNQPQHFGDGTRLSIL.

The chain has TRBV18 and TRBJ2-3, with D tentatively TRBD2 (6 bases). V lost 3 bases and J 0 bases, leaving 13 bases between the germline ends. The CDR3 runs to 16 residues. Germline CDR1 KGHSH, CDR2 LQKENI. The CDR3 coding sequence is TGTGCCAGCTCACCCCCCGGGGAGGCGAGCACAGATACGCAGTATTTT. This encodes CASSPPGEASTDTQYF.

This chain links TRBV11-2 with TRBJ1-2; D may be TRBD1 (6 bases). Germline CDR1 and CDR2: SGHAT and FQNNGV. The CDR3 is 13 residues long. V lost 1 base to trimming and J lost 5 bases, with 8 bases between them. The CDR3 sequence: CASSLAQGYGYTF. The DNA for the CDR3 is TGTGCCAGCAGCTTAGCACAGGGTTATGGCTACACCTTC. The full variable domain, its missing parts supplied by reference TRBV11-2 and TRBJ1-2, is EAGVAQSPRYKIIEKRQSVAFWCNPISGHATLYWYQQILGQGPKLLIQFQNNGVVDDSQLPKDRFSAERLKGVDSTLKIQPAKLEDSAVYLCASSLAQGYGYTFGSGTRLTVV.

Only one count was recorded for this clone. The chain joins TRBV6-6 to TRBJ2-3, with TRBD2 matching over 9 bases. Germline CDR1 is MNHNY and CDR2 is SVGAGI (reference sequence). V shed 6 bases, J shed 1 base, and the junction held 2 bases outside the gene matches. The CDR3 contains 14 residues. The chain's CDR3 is CASSLAGRTDTQYF. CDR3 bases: TGTGCCAGCAGCCTAGCGGGGCGCACAGATACGCAGTATTTT.

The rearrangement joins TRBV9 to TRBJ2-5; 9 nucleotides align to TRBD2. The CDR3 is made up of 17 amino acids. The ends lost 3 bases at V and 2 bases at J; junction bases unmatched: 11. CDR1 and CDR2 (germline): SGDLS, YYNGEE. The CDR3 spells CASSARVGLAGQETQYF. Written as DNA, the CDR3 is TGTGCCAGCAGCGCCAGGGTAGGGCTAGCGGGACAAGAGACCCAGTACTTC.

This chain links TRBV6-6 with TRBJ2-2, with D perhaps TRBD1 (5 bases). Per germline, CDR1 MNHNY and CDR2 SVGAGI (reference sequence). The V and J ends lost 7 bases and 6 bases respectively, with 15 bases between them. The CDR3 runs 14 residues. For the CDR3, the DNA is TGTGCCAGCACTGTCAGCTTGGGGCCCGGGGAGCTGTTTTTT. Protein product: CASTVSLGPGELFF.

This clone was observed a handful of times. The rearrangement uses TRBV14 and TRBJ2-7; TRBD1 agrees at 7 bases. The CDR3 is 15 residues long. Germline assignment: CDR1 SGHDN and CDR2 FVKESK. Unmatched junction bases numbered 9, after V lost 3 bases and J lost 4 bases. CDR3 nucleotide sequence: TGTGCCAGCAGCCAGACAGGGAAGGCTTGGTACGAGCAGTACTTC. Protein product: CASSQTGKAWYEQYF.

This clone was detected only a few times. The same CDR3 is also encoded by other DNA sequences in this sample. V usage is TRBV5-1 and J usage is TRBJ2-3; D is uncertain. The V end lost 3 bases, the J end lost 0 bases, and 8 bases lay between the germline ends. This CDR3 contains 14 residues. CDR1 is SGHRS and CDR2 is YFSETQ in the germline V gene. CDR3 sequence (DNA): TGCGCCAGCAGCTGGGGAACTAGCACAGATACGCAGTATTTT. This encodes CASSWGTSTDTQYF. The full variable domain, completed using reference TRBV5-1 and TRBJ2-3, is KAGVTQTPRYLIKTRGQQVTLSCSPISGHRSVSWYQQTPGQGLQFLFEYFSETQRNKGNFPGRFSGRQFSNSRSEMNVSTLELGDSALYLCASSWGTSTDTQYFGPGTRLTVL.

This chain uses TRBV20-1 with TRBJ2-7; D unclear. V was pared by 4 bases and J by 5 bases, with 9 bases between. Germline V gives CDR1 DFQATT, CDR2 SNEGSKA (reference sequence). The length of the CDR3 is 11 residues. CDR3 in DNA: TGCAGTGCTAAGCTATCCCACGAGCAGTACTTC. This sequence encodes CSAKLSHEQYF.

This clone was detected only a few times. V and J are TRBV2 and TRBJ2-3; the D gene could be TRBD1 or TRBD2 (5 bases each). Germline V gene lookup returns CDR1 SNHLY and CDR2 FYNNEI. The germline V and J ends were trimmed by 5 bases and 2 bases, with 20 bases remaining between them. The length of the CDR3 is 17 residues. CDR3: CASSRRQRDVDTDTQYF. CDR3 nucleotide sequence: TGTGCCAGCAGTAGGCGACAGAGGGACGTAGACACAGATACGCAGTATTTT.

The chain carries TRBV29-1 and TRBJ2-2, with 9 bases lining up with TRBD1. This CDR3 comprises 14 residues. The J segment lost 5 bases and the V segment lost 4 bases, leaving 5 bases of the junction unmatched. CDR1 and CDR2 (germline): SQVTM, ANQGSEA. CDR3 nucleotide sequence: TGCAGCGTTGTTGGGGGGACAGGGACCGGGGAGCTGTTTTTT. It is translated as CSVVGGTGTGELFF.

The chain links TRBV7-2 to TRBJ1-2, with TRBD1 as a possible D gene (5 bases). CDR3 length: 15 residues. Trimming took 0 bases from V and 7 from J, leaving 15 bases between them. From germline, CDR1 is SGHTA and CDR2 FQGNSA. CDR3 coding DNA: TGTGCCAGCAGCTTAGCGTGGGGGGAATCGGGTGGCTACACCTTC. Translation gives CASSLAWGESGGYTF.

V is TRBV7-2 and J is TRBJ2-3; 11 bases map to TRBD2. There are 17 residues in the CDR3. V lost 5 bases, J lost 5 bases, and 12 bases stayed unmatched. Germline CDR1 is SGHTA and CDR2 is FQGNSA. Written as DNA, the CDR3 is TGTGCCAGCAGCCGGGGGATACTAGCGGGAGCGGGAGATACGCAGTATTTT. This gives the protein CASSRGILAGAGDTQYF.

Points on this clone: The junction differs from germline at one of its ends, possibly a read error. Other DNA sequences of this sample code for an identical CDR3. CDR3 residues: CATSRGQPGLYSGANVLTF. CDR3 bases: TGTGCCACCAGCAGGGGCCAACCGGGACTCTACTCTGGGGCCAATGTCCTGACTTTC. The chain combines TRBV15 with TRBJ2-6; D possibly corresponds to TRBD2 (6 bases). The CDR3 is 19 residues long. Germline values: CDR1 LNHNV, CDR2 YYDKDF (reference sequence).

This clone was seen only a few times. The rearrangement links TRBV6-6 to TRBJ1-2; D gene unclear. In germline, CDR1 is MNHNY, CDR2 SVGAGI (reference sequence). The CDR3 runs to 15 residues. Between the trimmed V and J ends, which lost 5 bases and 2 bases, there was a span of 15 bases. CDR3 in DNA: TGTGCCAGCAGTCACCTCAGCCCGCTAAACTATGGCTACACCTTC. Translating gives CASSHLSPLNYGYTF.

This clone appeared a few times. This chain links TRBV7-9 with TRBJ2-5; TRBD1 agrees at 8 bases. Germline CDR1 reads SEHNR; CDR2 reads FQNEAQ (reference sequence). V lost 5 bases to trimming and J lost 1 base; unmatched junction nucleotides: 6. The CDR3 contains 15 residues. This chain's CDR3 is CASSTRQGIQETQYF. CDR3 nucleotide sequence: TGTGCCAGCAGCACGCGACAGGGGATCCAAGAGACCCAGTACTTC. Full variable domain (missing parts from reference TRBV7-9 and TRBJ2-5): DTGVSQNPRHKITKRGQNVTFRCDPISEHNRLYWYRQTLGQGPEFLTYFQNEAQLEKSRLLSDRFSAERPKGSFSTLEIQRTEQGDSAMYLCASSTRQGIQETQYFGPGTRLLVL.

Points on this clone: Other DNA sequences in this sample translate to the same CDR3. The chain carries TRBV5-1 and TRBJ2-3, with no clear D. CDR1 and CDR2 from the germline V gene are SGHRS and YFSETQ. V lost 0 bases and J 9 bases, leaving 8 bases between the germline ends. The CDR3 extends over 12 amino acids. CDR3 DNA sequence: TGCGCCAGCAGCTTGGAGGCTGGGACGCAGTATTTT. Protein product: CASSLEAGTQYF.

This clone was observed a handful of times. CDR3 region: CASTPRLASYEQYF. CDR3 DNA sequence: TGTGCCAGCACCCCCCGACTAGCTTCCTACGAGCAGTACTTC. V usage is TRBV6-6 and J usage is TRBJ2-7, with 7 bases identical to TRBD2. Germline V gives CDR1 MNHNY, CDR2 SVGAGI (reference sequence). This CDR3 contains 14 residues. V gave up 7 bases and J gave up 1 base; unmatched junction bases: 7.

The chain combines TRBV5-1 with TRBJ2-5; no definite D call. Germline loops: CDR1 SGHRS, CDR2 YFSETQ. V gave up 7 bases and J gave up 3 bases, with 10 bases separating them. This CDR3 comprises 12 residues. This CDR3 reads CASSQSEETQYF. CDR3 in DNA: TGCGCCAGCTCGCAGAGCGAAGAGACCCAGTACTTC.

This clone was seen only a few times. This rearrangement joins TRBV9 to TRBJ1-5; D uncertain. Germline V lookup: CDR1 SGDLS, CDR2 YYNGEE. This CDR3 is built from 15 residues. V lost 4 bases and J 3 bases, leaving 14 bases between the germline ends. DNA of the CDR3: TGTGCCAGCAGCCCCCTTGGGAGCGACAATCAGCCCCAGCATTTT. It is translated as CASSPLGSDNQPQHF. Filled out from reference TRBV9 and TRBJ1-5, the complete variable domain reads DSGVTQTPKHLITATGQRVTLRCSPRSGDLSVYWYQQSLDQGLQFLIQYYNGEERAKGNILERFSAQQFPDLHSELNLSSLELGDSALYFCASSPLGSDNQPQHFGDGTRLSIL.

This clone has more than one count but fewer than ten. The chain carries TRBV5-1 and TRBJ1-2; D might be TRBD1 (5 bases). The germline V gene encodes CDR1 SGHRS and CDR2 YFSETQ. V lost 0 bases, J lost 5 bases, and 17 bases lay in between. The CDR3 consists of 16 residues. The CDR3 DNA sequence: TGCGCCAGCAGCTTGGAACAGGCGTTGGGGGGATATGGCTACACCTTC. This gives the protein CASSLEQALGGYGYTF.

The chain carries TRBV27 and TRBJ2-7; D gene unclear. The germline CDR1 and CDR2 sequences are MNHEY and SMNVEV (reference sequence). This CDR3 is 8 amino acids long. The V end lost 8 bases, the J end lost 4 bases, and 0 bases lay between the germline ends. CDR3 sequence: CASYEQYF. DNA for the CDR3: TGTGCCAGCTACGAGCAGTACTTC.

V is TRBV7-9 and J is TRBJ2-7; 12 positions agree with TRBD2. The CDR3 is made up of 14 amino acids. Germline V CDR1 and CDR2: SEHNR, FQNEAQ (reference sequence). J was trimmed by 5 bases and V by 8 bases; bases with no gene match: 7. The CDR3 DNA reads TGTGCCAGCGGCTCTAGCGGGAGGGCCCACGAGCAGTACTTC. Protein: CASGSSGRAHEQYF.

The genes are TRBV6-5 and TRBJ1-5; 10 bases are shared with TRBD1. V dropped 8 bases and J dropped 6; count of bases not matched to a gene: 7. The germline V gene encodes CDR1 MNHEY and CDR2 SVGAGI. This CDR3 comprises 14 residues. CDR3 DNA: TGTGCCAGCTCCTTCGGACAGGGGGTTCAGCCCCAGCATTTT. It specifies CASSFGQGVQPQHF.

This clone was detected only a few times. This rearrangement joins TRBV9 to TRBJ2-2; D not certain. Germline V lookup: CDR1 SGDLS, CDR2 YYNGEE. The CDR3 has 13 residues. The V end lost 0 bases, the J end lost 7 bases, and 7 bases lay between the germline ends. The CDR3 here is CASSVVDGGELFF. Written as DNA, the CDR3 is TGTGCCAGCAGCGTAGTGGACGGCGGGGAGCTGTTTTTT.

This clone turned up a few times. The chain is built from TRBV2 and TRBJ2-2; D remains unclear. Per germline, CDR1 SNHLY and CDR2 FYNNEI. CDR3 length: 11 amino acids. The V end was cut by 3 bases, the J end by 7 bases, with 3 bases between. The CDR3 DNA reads TGTGCCAGCAGTGATATCGGGGAGCTGTTTTTT. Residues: CASSDIGELFF.

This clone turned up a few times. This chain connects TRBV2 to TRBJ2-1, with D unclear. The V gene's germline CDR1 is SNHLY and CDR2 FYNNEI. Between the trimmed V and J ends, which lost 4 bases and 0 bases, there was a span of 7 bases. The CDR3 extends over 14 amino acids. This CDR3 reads CASSGLASYNEQFF. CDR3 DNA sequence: TGTGCCAGCAGTGGACTTGCCTCCTACAATGAGCAGTTCTTC.

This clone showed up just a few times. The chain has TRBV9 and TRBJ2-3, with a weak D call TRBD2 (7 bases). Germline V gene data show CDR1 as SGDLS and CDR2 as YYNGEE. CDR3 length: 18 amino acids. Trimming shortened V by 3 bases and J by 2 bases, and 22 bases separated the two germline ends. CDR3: CASSAPQPGGTFTDTQYF. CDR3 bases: TGTGCCAGCAGCGCCCCTCAGCCGGGGGGCACTTTCACAGATACGCAGTATTTT. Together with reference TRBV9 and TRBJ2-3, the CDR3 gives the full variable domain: DSGVTQTPKHLITATGQRVTLRCSPRSGDLSVYWYQQSLDQGLQFLIQYYNGEERAKGNILERFSAQQFPDLHSELNLSSLELGDSALYFCASSAPQPGGTFTDTQYFGPGTRLTVL.

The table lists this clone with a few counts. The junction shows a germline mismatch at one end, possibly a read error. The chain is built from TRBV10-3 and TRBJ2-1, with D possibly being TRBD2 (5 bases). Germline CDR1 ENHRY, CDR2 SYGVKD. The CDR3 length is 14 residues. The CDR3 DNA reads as TGTGCCAGCAGTTTTTCAGCGGACTACAATGAGCAGTTCTTC. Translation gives CASSFSADYNEQFF.